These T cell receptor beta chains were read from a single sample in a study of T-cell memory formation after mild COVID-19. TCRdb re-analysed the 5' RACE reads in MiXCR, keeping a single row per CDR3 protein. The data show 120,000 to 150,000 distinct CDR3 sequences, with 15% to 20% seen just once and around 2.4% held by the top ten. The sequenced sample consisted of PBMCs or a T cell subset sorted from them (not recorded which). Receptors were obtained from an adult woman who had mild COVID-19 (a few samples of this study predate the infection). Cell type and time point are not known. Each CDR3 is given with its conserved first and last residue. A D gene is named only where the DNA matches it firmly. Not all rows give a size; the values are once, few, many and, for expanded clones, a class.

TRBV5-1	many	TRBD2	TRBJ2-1	CASRRTSGILDEQFF	TGCGCCAGCCGGCGGACTAGCGGGATTCTCGATGAGCAGTTCTTC
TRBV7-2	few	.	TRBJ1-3	CASSSSGGNTIYF	TGTGCCAGCAGCTCGTCAGGGGGAAACACCATATATTTT
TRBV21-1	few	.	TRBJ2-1	CASSKQGPGLHHNEQFF	TGTGCCAGCAGCAAGCAAGGCCCGGGACTACACCACAATGAGCAGTTCTTC
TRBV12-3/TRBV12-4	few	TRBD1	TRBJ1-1	CASSFFFGQGGKVTEAFF	TGTGCCAGCAGTTTTTTTTTCGGACAGGGGGGGAAAGTGACTGAAGCTTTCTTT
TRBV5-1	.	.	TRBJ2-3	CASSLGVARTDTQYF	TGCGCCAGCAGCTTGGGAGTGGCCCGCACAGATACGCAGTATTTT
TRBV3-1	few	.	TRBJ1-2	CASSHTSSGDGYTF	TGTGCCAGCAGCCATACCTCCTCCGGTGACGGCTACACCTTC
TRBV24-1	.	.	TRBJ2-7	CATSRLGEQYF	TGTGCCACCTCGCGGTTGGGGGAACAGTACTTC
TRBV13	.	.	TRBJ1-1	CASSWGRNTEAFF	TGTGCCAGCAGCTGGGGACGGAACACTGAAGCTTTCTTT
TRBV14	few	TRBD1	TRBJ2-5	CASSQGTAGGWDETQYF	TGTGCCAGCAGCCAAGGAACTGCAGGGGGCTGGGATGAGACCCAGTACTTC
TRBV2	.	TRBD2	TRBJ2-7	CASSRLAGLSSYEQYF	TGTGCCAGCAGCCGACTAGCGGGATTAAGCTCCTACGAGCAGTACTTC
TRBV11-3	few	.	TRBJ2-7	CASSLVGGSEQYF	TGTGCCAGCAGCTTAGTAGGGGGAAGCGAGCAGTACTTC
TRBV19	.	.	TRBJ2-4	CASSISKNIQYF	TGTGCCAGTAGTATCTCCAAAAACATTCAGTACTTC
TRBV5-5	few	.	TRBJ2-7	CASSTPSLGSWEYF	TGTGCCAGCAGCACCCCCAGCCTCGGGAGTTGGGAGTACTTC
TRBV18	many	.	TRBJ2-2	CASQGDTNTGELFF	TGTGCCAGCCAAGGGGATACGAACACCGGGGAGCTGTTTTTT
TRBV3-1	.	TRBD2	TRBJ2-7	CASSQDGGGYEQYF	TGTGCCAGCAGCCAAGACGGCGGGGGCTACGAGCAGTACTTC
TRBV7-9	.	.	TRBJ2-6	CASSLDQHRVSGANVLTF	TGTGCCAGCAGCTTAGACCAACACAGGGTCTCTGGGGCCAACGTCCTGACTTTC
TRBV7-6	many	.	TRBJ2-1	CASSLRTEQFF	TGTGCCAGCAGCCTTCGAACTGAGCAGTTCTTC
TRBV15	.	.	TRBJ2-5	CATSRRDETQYF	TGTGCCACCAGCAGAAGAGACGAGACCCAGTACTTC
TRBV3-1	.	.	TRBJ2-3	CASSQTVTDTQYF	TGTGCCAGCAGCCAGACCGTCACAGATACGCAGTATTTT
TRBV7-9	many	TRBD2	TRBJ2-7	CASSLHSGSSYEQYF	TGTGCCAGCAGCCTACATAGCGGGAGCTCCTACGAGCAGTACTTC
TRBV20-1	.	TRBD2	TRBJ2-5	CSASLAGFQETQYF	TGCAGTGCTAGTCTAGCGGGGTTCCAAGAGACCCAGTACTTC
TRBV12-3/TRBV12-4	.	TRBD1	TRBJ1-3	CASSIPGQGSGNTIYF	TGTGCCAGCAGCATACCGGGACAGGGTTCCGGAAACACCATATATTTT
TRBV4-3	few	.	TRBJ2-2	CASRDDRGGELFF	TGCGCCAGCAGGGATGACCGTGGAGGGGAGCTGTTTTTT
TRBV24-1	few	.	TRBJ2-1	CATSGRDNEQFF	TGTGCCACCAGTGGCAGGGACAATGAGCAGTTCTTC
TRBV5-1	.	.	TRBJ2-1	CASSLVLGNTDEQFF	TGCGCCAGCAGCTTAGTCCTAGGCAACACGGATGAGCAGTTCTTC
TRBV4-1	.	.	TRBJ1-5	CASSQLGTANQPQHF	TGCGCCAGCAGCCAACTGGGGACTGCTAATCAGCCCCAGCATTTT
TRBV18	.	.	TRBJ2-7	CASSDLAQAYEQYF	TGTGCCAGCTCCGACCTGGCCCAGGCCTACGAGCAGTACTTC
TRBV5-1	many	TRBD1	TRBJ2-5	CASSFRRGQTKETQYF	TGCGCCAGCAGCTTCCGACGGGGACAGACAAAAGAGACCCAGTACTTC
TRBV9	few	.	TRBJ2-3	CASSPTDSTDTQYF	TGTGCCAGCAGCCCTACGGACAGTACAGATACGCAGTATTTT
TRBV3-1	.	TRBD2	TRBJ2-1	CASSPGGLASYEQFF	TGTGCCAGCAGCCCGGGAGGACTAGCGAGTTATGAGCAGTTCTTC
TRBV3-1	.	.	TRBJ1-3	CASRSGPGNTIYF	TGTGCCAGCCGGAGCGGACCCGGAAACACCATATATTTT
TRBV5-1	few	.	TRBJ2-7	CASSLKDSSYEQYF	TGCGCCAGCAGCTTGAAGGATAGCTCCTACGAGCAGTACTTC
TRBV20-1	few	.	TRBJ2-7	CSARAGAGTYEQYF	TGCAGTGCCAGGGCAGGGGCTGGGACCTACGAGCAGTACTTC
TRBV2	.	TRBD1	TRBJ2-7	CASSRQGNEQYF	TGTGCCAGCAGTCGACAGGGCAACGAGCAGTACTTC
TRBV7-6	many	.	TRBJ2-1	CASSPGQTYNEQFF	TGTGCCAGCAGCCCGGGACAAACCTACAATGAGCAGTTCTTC
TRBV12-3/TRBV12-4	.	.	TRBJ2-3	CATHTSLANTQYF	TGTGCCACCCATACCTCATTAGCTAATACGCAGTATTTT
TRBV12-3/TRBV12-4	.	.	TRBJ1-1	CASSYSFTEAFF	TGTGCCAGCAGTTACAGCTTCACTGAAGCTTTCTTT
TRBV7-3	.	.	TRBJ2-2	CASSSGQTGELFF	TGTGCCAGCAGCTCCGGACAGACCGGGGAGCTGTTTTTT
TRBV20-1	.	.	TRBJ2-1	CSARGGASGGAFNEQFF	TGCAGTGCTAGAGGGGGGGCTAGCGGTGGTGCGTTCAATGAGCAGTTCTTC
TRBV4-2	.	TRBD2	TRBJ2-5	CASSQDRGRLAETQYF	TGTGCCAGCAGCCAAGATCGCGGGAGGTTGGCAGAGACCCAGTACTTC
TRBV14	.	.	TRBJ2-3	CASSQDNRRLLFTDTQYF	TGTGCCAGCAGCCAAGATAATCGTAGACTCTTATTCACAGATACGCAGTATTTT
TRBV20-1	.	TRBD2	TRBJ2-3	CSYSGRAVNTQYF	TGCAGCTATAGCGGGAGGGCCGTAAATACGCAGTATTTT
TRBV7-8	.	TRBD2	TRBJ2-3	CASSVLAGLRDTQYF	TGTGCCAGCAGCGTTCTAGCGGGGTTAAGGGATACGCAGTATTTT
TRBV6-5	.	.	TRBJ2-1	CASSAGTREQFF	TGTGCCTCTTCGGCGGGGACAAGGGAGCAGTTCTTC
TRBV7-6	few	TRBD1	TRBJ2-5	CASSLAGTGGQTQYF	TGTGCCAGCAGCTTAGCTGGGACAGGGGGCCAGACCCAGTACTTC
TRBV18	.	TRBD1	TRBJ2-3	CASSPPDRAHTDTQYF	TGTGCCAGCTCACCACCGGACAGGGCCCACACAGATACGCAGTATTTT
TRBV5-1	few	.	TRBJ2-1	CASSLQGFANNEQFF	TGCGCCAGCAGCTTACAGGGTTTCGCTAACAATGAGCAGTTCTTC
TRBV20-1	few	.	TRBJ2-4	CSASGVAKNIQYF	TGCAGTGCTAGCGGGGTAGCCAAAAACATTCAGTACTTC
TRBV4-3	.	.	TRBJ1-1	CASSLTWAGNTEAFF	TGCGCCAGCAGCCTCACCTGGGCAGGGAACACTGAAGCTTTCTTT
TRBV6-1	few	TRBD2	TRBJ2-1	CASRTSGGEEQFF	TGTGCCAGCAGGACTAGCGGGGGAGAAGAGCAGTTCTTC
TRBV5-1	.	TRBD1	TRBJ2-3	CASSLGPPLGQGSTDTQYF	TGCGCCAGCAGCTTGGGCCCCCCGTTGGGACAGGGGAGCACAGATACGCAGTATTTT